The text below deals with one TCR beta chain. Its specific antigen is unknown. No clone much larger than this one lies a single base away; base qualities are absent. CDR1 and CDR2 (SGHKS, YYEKEE) derive from the germline V gene (reference sequence). The CDR3 holds 14 amino acids from the cysteine to the phenylalanine. Of all the DNA, just the CDR3 is kept, 42 bases in frame from base 1. Trimming accounts for 5 bases at V and 0 bases at J, while the number of junction bases matched to no gene is 4. The data were obtained in a study of lymphopenia after photon versus proton radiotherapy (dated by TCRdb to the late 2010s). Context from the whole study: In patients with gastrointestinal tumors who developed high-grade lymphopenia, the study compared the immunological effects of photon radiation therapy with those of proton radiation therapy. The 20 patients in the cohort had gastrointestinal tumors, were treated with either photon or proton therapy, and subsequently developed lymphopenia. The study aimed to characterize how the two radiation modalities differ in their impact on the immune system.

The study at large found these results: After the lymphocyte count nadir, repertoires from photon-treated patients showed oligoclonal expansion, particularly of CD8+ Temra cells, and this expansion drove the decline in diversity. The survival association was examined only in patients who died, and the authors described better survival with proton therapy as a possibility, not as a demonstrated result. Across the cohort, an inverse correlation was found between a larger post-nadir drop in TCR diversity and overall survival time among patients who died. Relative stability during treatment was observed in proton-treated patients, whereas loss of naive T cells and TCR diversity and gain of effector/memory populations were observed in photon-treated patients.

The library was obtained by the immunoSEQ multiplex PCR assay. T cell repertoires were profiled with deep sequencing of rearranged TCR beta loci together with multiparametric flow cytometry. The table was pulled from immuneACCESS by TCRdb, which kept in-frame rearrangements only. Such tables lose some clones; where checked, under half of the loss comes from unresolved V genes, and the rest has no known cause. The sample contains some 70,000 clones, over 70% of them found a single time. The ten most abundant clones make up about a tenth of the sample. Recombination connected TRBV5-5 to TRBJ1-1; TRBD1 aligns with 7 central bases. The sequences come from peripheral blood, collected from a patient treated with proton-based radiotherapy. This TCR was recovered from an elderly man with esophageal cancer. The nucleotide sequence is given as TGTGCCAGCAGACGGGACAGCCTGAACACTGAAGCTTTCTTT. This translates into CASRRDSLNTEAFF.